The rows below give T cell receptor beta chains drawn from one sample of a study of T-cell memory formation after mild COVID-19. One entry per CDR3 protein, called by TCRdb with MiXCR from the 5' RACE reads. The profile shows a few hundred thousand distinct CDR3 sequences, 14% of them singletons. Sequenced sample: PBMCs or a T cell subset sorted from them (not recorded which). The receptors were sampled from a young man who had mild COVID-19 (a few samples of this study predate the infection). Cell type and time point are not known. Both conserved end residues are part of each CDR3. A D gene is named only where the DNA matches it firmly. Clone size is stated in some rows and not others, as once, few, many or a class when expanded.

d_gene	abundance	v_gene	j_gene	len	CDR3aa	CDR3nt
NA	NA	TRBV7-9	TRBJ2-1	15	CASRPWTAEGNEQFF	TGTGCCAGCAGACCATGGACAGCGGAAGGCAATGAGCAGTTCTTC
NA	few	TRBV19	TRBJ1-5	15	CASSIQHYSNQPQHF	TGTGCCAGTAGTATACAGCACTATAGCAATCAGCCCCAGCATTTT
NA	few	TRBV6-5	TRBJ1-2	13	CASSPGSAYGYTF	TGTGCCAGCAGTCCAGGGTCTGCCTATGGCTACACCTTC
NA	many	TRBV7-9	TRBJ2-1	12	CASTWDNNEQFF	TGTGCCAGCACCTGGGACAACAATGAGCAGTTCTTC
TRBD1	few	TRBV5-1	TRBJ1-6	15	CASSWGGTVDSPLHF	TGCGCCAGCAGCTGGGGGGGGACAGTAGATTCACCCCTCCACTTT
NA	once	TRBV30	TRBJ2-6	15	CAWSGFQLGANVLTF	TGTGCCTGGAGTGGTTTCCAGCTGGGGGCCAACGTCCTGACTTTC
NA	few	TRBV11-2	TRBJ2-5	14	CASSFWGAEETQYF	TGTGCCAGCAGCTTCTGGGGTGCGGAAGAGACCCAGTACTTC
NA	NA	TRBV5-1	TRBJ1-4	14	CASSTGISGEKLFF	TGCGCCAGCAGCACCGGGATCTCAGGCGAAAAACTGTTTTTT
NA	NA	TRBV27	TRBJ1-6	15	CASSRWAEPNSPLHF	TGTGCCAGCAGTCGGTGGGCAGAGCCTAATTCACCCCTCCACTTT
NA	few	TRBV12-3/TRBV12-4	TRBJ1-2	13	CASSFYGRYGYTF	TGTGCCAGCAGCTTTTATGGACGCTATGGCTACACCTTC
TRBD2	few	TRBV7-6	TRBJ2-1	16	CASSRHWTGGDNEQFF	TGTGCCAGCAGCCGTCATTGGACGGGGGGAGACAATGAGCAGTTCTTC
TRBD1	few	TRBV5-1	TRBJ2-3	17	CASSLIPGQGGVDTQYF	TGCGCCAGCAGTTTAATACCGGGACAGGGTGGCGTAGATACGCAGTATTTT
TRBD1	few	TRBV7-6	TRBJ2-4	16	CASSSAPGQGVDIQYF	TGTGCCAGCAGCTCCGCTCCGGGACAGGGGGTTGACATTCAGTACTTC
NA	many	TRBV12-3/TRBV12-4	TRBJ2-1	15	CASSFGGTTYNEQFF	TGTGCCAGCAGTTTTGGCGGGACAACCTACAATGAGCAGTTCTTC
NA	NA	TRBV10-2	TRBJ1-1	13	CATKEGENTEAFF	TGCGCCACCAAGGAGGGCGAGAACACTGAAGCTTTCTTT
TRBD1	NA	TRBV20-1	TRBJ2-1	15	CSALSGTVSYNEQFF	TGCAGTGCTCTCTCCGGGACAGTCTCCTACAATGAGCAGTTCTTC
TRBD1	NA	TRBV4-1	TRBJ1-6	14	CASSHQGANSPLHF	TGCGCCAGCAGCCATCAGGGGGCAAATTCACCCCTCCACTTT
NA	few	TRBV18	TRBJ2-7	11	CASSSLREQYF	TGTGCCAGCTCATCCCTACGGGAGCAGTACTTC
TRBD1	NA	TRBV19	TRBJ1-5	16	CASSPRTGASNQPQHF	TGTGCCAGTAGTCCCCGGACAGGGGCAAGCAATCAGCCCCAGCATTTT
NA	few	TRBV6-5	TRBJ2-7	15	CASSYSSQGANEQYF	TGTGCCAGCAGTTACTCGAGCCAGGGCGCAAACGAGCAGTACTTC
TRBD1	NA	TRBV5-1	TRBJ2-2	15	CASSYGQGVAGELFF	TGCGCCAGCAGCTATGGACAGGGGGTCGCCGGGGAGCTGTTTTTT
TRBD1	NA	TRBV12-3/TRBV12-4	TRBJ2-1	16	CASRLNRDRDGGEQFF	TGTGCCAGCAGGTTAAACCGGGACAGGGATGGAGGTGAGCAGTTCTTC
NA	NA	TRBV4-3	TRBJ1-1	14	CASSQDIMNTEAFF	TGCGCCAGCAGCCAAGACATAATGAACACTGAAGCTTTCTTT
TRBD2	NA	TRBV27	TRBJ2-3	18	CASSSRFSGGGSTDTQYF	TGTGCCAGCAGTTCCCGTTTTAGCGGGGGGGGGAGCACAGATACGCAGTATTTT
NA	few	TRBV7-2	TRBJ2-5	13	CASSFATPETQYF	TGTGCCAGCAGCTTTGCTACCCCCGAGACCCAGTACTTC